This T cell receptor beta chain was retrieved from a study of CD8 T cells in ankylosing spondylitis. This CDR3 comprises 13 residues. Germline V gene lookup returns CDR1 SEHNR and CDR2 FQNEAQ (reference sequence). As to this clonotype: The junction does not match germline at one end; this may be a read error.

TCR beta libraries were made by quantitative 5'-RACE with molecular barcodes. Each CDR3 protein is one row after TCRdb ran MiXCR on the 5' RACE reads. The sample contains roughly 150,000 distinct CDR3 sequences, approximately 9.9% of which appear only once. V is TRBV7-9 and J is TRBJ2-7; 7 bases line up with TRBD1. The sequence was collected from a female donor with ankylosing spondylitis or in good health (not recorded which). The sample taken for sequencing was blood, either unsorted or a sorted T cell fraction (not recorded which). The CDR3 DNA reads as TGTTCCAGCAGCCGACGGGACAGCTACGAGCAGTACTTC. It translates to CSSSRRDSYEQYF. Variable domain in full (rest from reference TRBV7-9 and TRBJ2-7): DTGVSQNPRHKITKRGQNVTFRCDPISEHNRLYWYRQTLGQGPEFLTYFQNEAQLEKSRLLSDRFSAERPKGSFSTLEIQRTEQGDSAMYLCSSSRRDSYEQYFGPGTRLTVT.